Here is one TCR beta chain with its context. Its antigen remains unidentified. The V gene's germline CDR1 is LNHNV and CDR2 YYDKDF (reference sequence). V was trimmed by 1 base and J by 0 bases, leaving 9 bases between them. This CDR3 contains 16 residues. The data stem from a study of OX40 agonist ivuxolimab in advanced cancers. Study-wide points: Some nonresponders also had low normalized T-cell clonal expansion.

Clones were read by immunoSEQ multiplex PCR, and TCRdb kept only the in-frame ones, dropping some. The profile covers approximately 15,000 clones, with 75% to 90% appearing a single time and about 20% taken by the ten largest. The chain has TRBV15 and TRBJ2-2; the D is unclear. The sequencing used CD4+ or CD8+ T cells sorted from blood, collected in a trial of the OX40 agonist ivuxolimab. This receptor was identified in an adult with an advanced solid tumor such as melanoma, head and neck, liver or kidney cancer. DNA of the CDR3: TGTGCCACCAGCAGAGTGTGGGCCTCGAACACCGGGGAGCTGTTTTTT. Its protein is CATSRVWASNTGELFF.